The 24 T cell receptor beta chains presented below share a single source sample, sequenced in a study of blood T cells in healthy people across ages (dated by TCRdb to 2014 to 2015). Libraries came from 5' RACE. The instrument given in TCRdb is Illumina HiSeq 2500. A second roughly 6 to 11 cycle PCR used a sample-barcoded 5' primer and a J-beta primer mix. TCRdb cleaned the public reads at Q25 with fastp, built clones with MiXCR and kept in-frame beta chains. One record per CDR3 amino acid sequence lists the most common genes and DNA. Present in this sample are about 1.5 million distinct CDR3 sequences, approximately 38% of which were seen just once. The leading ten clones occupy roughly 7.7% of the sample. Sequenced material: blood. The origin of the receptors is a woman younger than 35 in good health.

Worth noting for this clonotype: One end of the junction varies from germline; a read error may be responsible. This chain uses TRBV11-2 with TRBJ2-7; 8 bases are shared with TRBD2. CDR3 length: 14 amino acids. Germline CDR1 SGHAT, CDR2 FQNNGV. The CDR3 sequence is CASSGSGSSDEQYF. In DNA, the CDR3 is TGTGCCAGCAGCGGCAGCGGGAGCTCCGACGAGCAGTACTTC.

CDR3 in amino acids: CASSLYADVPNSPLHF. For the CDR3, the DNA is TGTGCCAGCAGTTTATACGCGGACGTACCTAATTCACCCCTCCACTTT. V usage is TRBV27 and J usage is TRBJ1-6; no reliable D call. The length of the CDR3 is 16 residues. The germline V gene has CDR1 MNHEY and CDR2 SMNVEV (reference sequence). V gave up 1 base and J gave up 6 bases, with 13 bases separating them.

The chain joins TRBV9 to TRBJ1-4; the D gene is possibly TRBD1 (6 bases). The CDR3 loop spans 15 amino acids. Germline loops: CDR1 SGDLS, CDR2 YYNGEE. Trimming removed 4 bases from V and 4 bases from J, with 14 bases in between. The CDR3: CASSPEGGLNEKLFF. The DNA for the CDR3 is TGTGCCAGCAGCCCTGAGGGGGGCCTTAATGAAAAACTGTTTTTT.

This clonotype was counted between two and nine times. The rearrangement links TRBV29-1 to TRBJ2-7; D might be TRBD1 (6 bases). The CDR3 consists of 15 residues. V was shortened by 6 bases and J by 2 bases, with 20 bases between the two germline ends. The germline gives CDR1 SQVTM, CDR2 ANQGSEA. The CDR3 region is CSVGSRQASTYEQYF. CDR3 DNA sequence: TGCAGCGTCGGATCTAGACAGGCCTCCACCTACGAGCAGTACTTC.

The CDR3 spells CASSLTRGGPHSYEQYF. As DNA, the CDR3 is TGTGCCAGCAGTTTAACGCGGGGGGGCCCCCACTCCTACGAGCAGTACTTC. V is TRBV6-2 or TRBV6-3 and J is TRBJ2-7, with 9 bases aligning to TRBD2. Germline trimming cut 4 bases from V and 0 bases from J; bases unmatched to any gene: 10. Germline V gene sequence: CDR1 MNHEY, CDR2 SVGEGT. The CDR3 is made up of 17 amino acids.

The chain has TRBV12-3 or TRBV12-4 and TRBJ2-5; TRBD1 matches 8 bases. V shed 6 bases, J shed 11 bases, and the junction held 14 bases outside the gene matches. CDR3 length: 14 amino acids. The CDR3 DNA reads TGTGCCAGCAGCCCGGGACAGGTATTGAATGAGCAGTACTTC. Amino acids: CASSPGQVLNEQYF.

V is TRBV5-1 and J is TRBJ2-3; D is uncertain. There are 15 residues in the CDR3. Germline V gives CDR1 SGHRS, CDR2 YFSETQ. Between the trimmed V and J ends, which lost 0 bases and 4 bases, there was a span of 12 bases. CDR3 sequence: CASSLAGWSADTQYF. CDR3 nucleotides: TGCGCCAGCAGCTTGGCTGGATGGAGTGCAGATACGCAGTATTTT.

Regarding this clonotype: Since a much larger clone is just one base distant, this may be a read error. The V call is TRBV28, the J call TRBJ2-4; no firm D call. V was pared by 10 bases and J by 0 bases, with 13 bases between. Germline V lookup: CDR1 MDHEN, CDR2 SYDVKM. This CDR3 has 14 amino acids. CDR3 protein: CANSLSGAKNIQYF. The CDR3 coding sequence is TGTGCCAACAGCCTCTCAGGAGCCAAAAACATTCAGTACTTC. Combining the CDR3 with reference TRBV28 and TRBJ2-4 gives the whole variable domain DVKVTQSSRYLVKRTGEKVFLECVQDMDHENMFWYRQDPGLGLRLIYFSYDVKMKEKGDIPEGYSVSREKKERFSLILESASTNQTSMYLCANSLSGAKNIQYFGAGTRLSVL.

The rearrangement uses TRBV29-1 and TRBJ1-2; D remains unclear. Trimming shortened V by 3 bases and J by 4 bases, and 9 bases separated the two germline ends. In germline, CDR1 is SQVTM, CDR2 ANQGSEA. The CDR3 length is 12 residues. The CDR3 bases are TGCAGCGTTGACCGGGAGCTCTATGGCTACACCTTC. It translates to CSVDRELYGYTF.

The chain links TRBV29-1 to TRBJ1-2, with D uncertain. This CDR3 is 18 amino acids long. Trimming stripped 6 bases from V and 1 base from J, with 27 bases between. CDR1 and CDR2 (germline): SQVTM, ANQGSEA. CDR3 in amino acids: CSVSRRRVSGPRNYGYTF. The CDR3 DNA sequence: TGCAGCGTCAGCCGAAGAAGGGTATCCGGACCTCGTAACTATGGCTACACCTTC.

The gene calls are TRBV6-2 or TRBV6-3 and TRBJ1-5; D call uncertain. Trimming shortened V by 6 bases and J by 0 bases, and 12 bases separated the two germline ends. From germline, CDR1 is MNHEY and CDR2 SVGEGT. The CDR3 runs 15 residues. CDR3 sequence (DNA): TGTGCCAGCAGAGGCGGGGTTGTTAGCAATCAGCCCCAGCATTTT. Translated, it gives CASRGGVVSNQPQHF.

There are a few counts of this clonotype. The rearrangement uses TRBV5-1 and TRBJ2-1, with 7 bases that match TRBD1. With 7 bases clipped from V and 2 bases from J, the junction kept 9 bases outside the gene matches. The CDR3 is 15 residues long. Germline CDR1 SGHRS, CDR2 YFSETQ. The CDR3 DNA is TGCGCCAGCGGATTCACAGGGGACCCCTACAATGAGCAGTTCTTC. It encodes CASGFTGDPYNEQFF.

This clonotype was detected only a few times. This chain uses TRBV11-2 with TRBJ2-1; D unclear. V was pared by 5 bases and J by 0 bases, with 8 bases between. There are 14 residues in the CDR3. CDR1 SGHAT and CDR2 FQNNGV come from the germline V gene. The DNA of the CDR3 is TGTGCCAGCAGCCCGCAGAGCTCCTACAATGAGCAGTTCTTC. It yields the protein CASSPQSSYNEQFF.

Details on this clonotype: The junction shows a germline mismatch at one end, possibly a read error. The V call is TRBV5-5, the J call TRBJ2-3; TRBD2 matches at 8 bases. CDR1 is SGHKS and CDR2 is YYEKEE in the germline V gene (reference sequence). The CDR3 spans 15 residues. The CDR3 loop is CPSWRSGRGADTQYF. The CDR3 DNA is TGTCCCAGTTGGAGAAGCGGGAGAGGCGCAGATACGCAGTATTTT.

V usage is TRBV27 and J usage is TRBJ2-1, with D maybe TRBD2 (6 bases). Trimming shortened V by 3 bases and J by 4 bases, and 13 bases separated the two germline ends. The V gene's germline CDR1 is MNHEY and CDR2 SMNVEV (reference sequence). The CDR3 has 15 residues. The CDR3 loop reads CASSLYQRAYNEQFF. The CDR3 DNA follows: TGTGCCAGCAGTTTGTATCAGCGGGCATACAATGAGCAGTTCTTC.

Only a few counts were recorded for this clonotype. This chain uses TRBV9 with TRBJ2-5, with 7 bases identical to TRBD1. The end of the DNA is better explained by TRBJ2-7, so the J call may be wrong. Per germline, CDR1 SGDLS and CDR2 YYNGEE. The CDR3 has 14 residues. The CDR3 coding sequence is TGTGCCAGCAGCGCCGGGACAGAGATTAACGAGCAGTACTTC. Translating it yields CASSAGTEINEQYF.

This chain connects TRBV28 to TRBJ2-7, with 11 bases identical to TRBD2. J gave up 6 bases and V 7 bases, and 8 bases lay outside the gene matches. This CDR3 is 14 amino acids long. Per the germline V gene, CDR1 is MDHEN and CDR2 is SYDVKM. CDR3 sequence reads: CASTPGLAVTEQYF. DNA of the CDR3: TGTGCCAGCACTCCGGGACTAGCGGTTACCGAGCAGTACTTC.

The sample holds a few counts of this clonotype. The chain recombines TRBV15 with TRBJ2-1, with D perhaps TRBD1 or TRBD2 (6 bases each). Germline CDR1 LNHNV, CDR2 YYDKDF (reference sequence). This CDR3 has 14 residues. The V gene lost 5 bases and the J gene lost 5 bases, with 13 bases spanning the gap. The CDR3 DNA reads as TGTGCCACCAGCCTCCGGGGGCAGGACAATGAGCAGTTCTTC. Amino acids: CATSLRGQDNEQFF.

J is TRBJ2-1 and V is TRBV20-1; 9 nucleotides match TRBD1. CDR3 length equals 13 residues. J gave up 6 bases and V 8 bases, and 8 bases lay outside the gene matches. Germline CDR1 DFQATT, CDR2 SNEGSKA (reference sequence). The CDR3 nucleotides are TGCAGTCCAACAGGGGGCGCTTCCAATGAGCAGTTCTTC. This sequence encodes CSPTGGASNEQFF.

CDR3 amino acids: CASSLAGTSGSQGQYF. The CDR3 DNA is TGTGCCAGCAGCTTAGCCGGGACTAGCGGGAGTCAAGGGCAGTACTTC. The chain combines TRBV7-9 with TRBJ2-7, with 14 positions matching TRBD2. CDR3 size: 16 residues. V gave up 0 bases and J gave up 9 bases; unmatched junction bases: 7. Germline assignment: CDR1 SEHNR and CDR2 FQNEAQ (reference sequence).

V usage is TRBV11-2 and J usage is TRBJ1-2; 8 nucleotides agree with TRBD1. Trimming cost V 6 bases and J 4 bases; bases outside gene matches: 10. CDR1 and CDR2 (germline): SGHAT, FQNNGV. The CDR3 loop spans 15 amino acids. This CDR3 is CASSTSGTGVYGYTF. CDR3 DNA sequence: TGTGCCAGCAGTACTTCCGGGACAGGCGTCTATGGCTACACCTTC.

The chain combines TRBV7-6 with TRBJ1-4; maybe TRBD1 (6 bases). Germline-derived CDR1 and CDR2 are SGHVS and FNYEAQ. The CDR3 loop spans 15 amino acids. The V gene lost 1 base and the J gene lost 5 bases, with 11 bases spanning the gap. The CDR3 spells CASSLEGGLNEKLFF. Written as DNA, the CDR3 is TGTGCCAGCAGCTTAGAGGGGGGATTAAATGAAAAACTGTTTTTT.

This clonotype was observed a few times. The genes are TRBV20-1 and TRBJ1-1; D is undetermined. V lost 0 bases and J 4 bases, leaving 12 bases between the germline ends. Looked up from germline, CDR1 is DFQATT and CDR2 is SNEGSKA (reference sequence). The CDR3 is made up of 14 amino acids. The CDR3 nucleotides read TGCAGTGCTAGAGACCTGGGGATGGGCACTGAAGCTTTCTTT. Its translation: CSARDLGMGTEAFF.

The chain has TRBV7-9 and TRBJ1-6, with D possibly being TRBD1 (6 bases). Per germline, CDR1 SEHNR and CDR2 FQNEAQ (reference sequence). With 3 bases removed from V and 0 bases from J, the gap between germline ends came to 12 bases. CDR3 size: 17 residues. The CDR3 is CASSFSQGSSYNSPLHF. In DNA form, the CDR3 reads TGTGCCAGCAGCTTCTCCCAGGGGAGCTCCTATAATTCACCCCTCCACTTT. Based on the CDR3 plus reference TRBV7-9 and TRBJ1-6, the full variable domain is DTGVSQNPRHKITKRGQNVTFRCDPISEHNRLYWYRQTLGQGPEFLTYFQNEAQLEKSRLLSDRFSAERPKGSFSTLEIQRTEQGDSAMYLCASSFSQGSSYNSPLHFGNGTRLTVT.